This paragraph reports one T cell receptor beta chain. Its specificity is unknown. The Oncomine TCR Beta short-read assay sequenced DNA from cultured CD4+ T cells. TCRdb processed the PCR reads anew with MiXCR; each CDR3 protein has one entry. The sample includes tens of thousands of distinct CDR3 sequences, roughly 38% of them seen just once. This entry belongs to a study of vaccination and CD4 T cells after COVID-19. Stated time point: late sampling 161 to 241 days after vaccination in three convalescent patients. Indicated treatment: roughly 11-day PBMC culture with coronavirus spike peptide pools or control peptides (ViraFEST assay). In germline, CDR1 is GTSNPN, CDR2 SVGIG (reference sequence). V was clipped by 2 bases and J by 4 bases, with 7 bases between them. The CDR3 has 12 amino acids.

Sample: CD4+ T cells from blood, cultured in vitro, taken about 7 months after SARS-CoV-2 vaccination. The rearrangement uses TRBV30 and TRBJ2-3; weak D call: TRBD1 (5 bases). This sequence was found in a human donor who had recovered from COVID-19. The CDR3, as DNA: TGTGCCTGGAGTATCAGGGCAGATACGCAGTATTTT. Protein sequence: CAWSIRADTQYF.